This T cell receptor (beta chain) appears in the sequencing data of a study of T cells in women clearing cervical HPV infection. Study-wide background: Cases were women with histologically confirmed HPV16-related CIN3 or worse, including a couple of invasive cancers. Controls gave blood once infection was undetectable; cases at lesion identification.

Points from the study as a whole: CIN3+ cases had significantly higher TCR repertoire richness than controls, but evenness did not differ.

TCRdb keeps only in-frame clones here, not all; method: immunoSEQ multiplex PCR. Its table records about 22,000 clones. V was clipped by 7 bases and J by 1 base; unmatched bases: 5. The length of the CDR3 is 15 residues. The germline gives CDR1 LNHDA, CDR2 SQIVND (reference sequence). Concerning this clone: The target antigen is unknown. Read data end 3 residues before the CDR3 end; the end is taken from the germline J gene.

Specimen: blood buffy coat. This TCR was recovered from a woman between 18 and 75 years old with a cervical HPV16 infection that either progressed to CIN3+ or cleared (not recorded which). The chain employs TRBV19 and TRBJ2-1, with 9 bases lining up with TRBD1. The sequenced CDR3 bases are TGTGCCAGTAACAGGGGGCAAAGGTCCTACAATGAG. This sequence encodes CASNRGQRSYNE. The whole CDR3 region reads CASNRGQRSYNEQFF.